These T cell receptor beta chains were read from a single sample in a study of T cells after somatic rescue of genetic block. The method was immunoSEQ multiplex PCR; TCRdb's version includes in-frame clones alone and lacks a portion of them. The repertoire consists of around 50,000 clones, with approximately 96% occurring once and the leading ten covering about 0.076%. Sequences were obtained from peripheral blood mononuclear cells (PBMCs). These receptors came from a child in the first two years of life. The CDR3 runs from the conserved cysteine through the conserved F or W. The D gene is left open where the match is weak. A clone size is listed for some rows: how often the clone was seen (once, few, many), or a class if it is expanded.

v_call	d_call	j_call	clone_size	cdr3_aa	cdr3_nt
TRBV5-4	-	TRBJ2-1	-	CASSWETRNQFF	TGTGCCAGCAGCTGGGAGACTAGAAACCAGTTCTTC
TRBV27	-	TRBJ2-3	-	CASSLWSRTDTQYF	TGTGCCAGCAGTTTATGGTCGAGGACAGATACGCAGTATTTT
TRBV9	-	TRBJ2-2	-	CASSVEGVVTGELFF	TGTGCCAGCAGCGTAGAGGGAGTCGTAACCGGGGAGCTGTTTTTT
TRBV19	-	TRBJ2-1	-	CASSIAGVINEQFF	TGTGCCAGTAGTATAGCGGGAGTTATCAATGAGCAGTTCTTC
TRBV19	TRBD1	TRBJ2-7	-	CASSAGTGGYEQYF	TGTGCCAGTAGTGCCGGGACAGGGGGCTACGAGCAGTACTTC
TRBV6-6	TRBD1	TRBJ1-1	-	CASSRTGTRMNTEAFF	TGTGCCAGCAGTCGGACAGGGACGAGGATGAACACTGAAGCTTTCTTT
TRBV6-5	-	TRBJ1-2	once	CASSEQSVNYGYTF	TGTGCCAGCAGTGAACAGAGCGTTAACTATGGCTACACCTTC
TRBV28	-	TRBJ2-2	-	CASARNTGELFF	TGTGCCAGCGCTCGAAACACCGGGGAGCTGTTTTTT
TRBV7-2	-	TRBJ1-3	-	CASSLGPGAGNTIYF	TGTGCCAGCAGCTTAGGTCCGGGGGCCGGAAACACCATATATTTT
TRBV30	TRBD2	TRBJ2-6	-	CAWSVLAGVGANVLTF	TGTGCCTGGAGTGTACTAGCGGGAGTTGGGGCCAACGTCCTGACTTTC
TRBV7-3	TRBD2	TRBJ2-5	-	CASSLGLAGQETQYF	TGTGCCAGCAGCTTGGGACTAGCGGGCCAAGAGACCCAGTACTTC
TRBV11-3	-	TRBJ2-3	-	CASSFMPPGDGYTDTQYF	TGTGCCAGCAGTTTTATGCCCCCAGGGGATGGGTACACAGATACGCAGTATTTT
TRBV11-3	TRBD1	TRBJ1-6	-	CASSLGQGASPLHF	TGTGCCAGCAGCTTGGGACAGGGGGCGTCACCCCTCCACTTT
TRBV5-1	TRBD1	TRBJ1-4	-	CASSPGDSYEKLFF	TGCGCCAGCAGCCCAGGGGACAGTTATGAAAAACTGTTTTTT
TRBV10-2	TRBD1	TRBJ2-7	-	CASTQQGALYEQYF	TGCGCCAGCACCCAACAGGGGGCCTTATACGAGCAGTACTTC
TRBV28	TRBD1	TRBJ1-3	once	CASSRTGGGNTIYF	TGTGCCAGCAGTCGGACAGGGGGTGGAAACACCATATATTTT
TRBV5-5	TRBD2	TRBJ2-2	-	CASDWPGGTGELFF	TGTGCCAGCGACTGGCCGGGGGGCACCGGGGAGCTGTTTTTT
TRBV7-2	-	TRBJ1-2	-	CASSLDYGYTF	TGTGCCAGCAGCTTAGACTATGGCTACACCTTC
TRBV2	-	TRBJ2-5	-	CASKRASEKTQYF	TGTGCCAGCAAAAGGGCTAGCGAAAAGACCCAGTACTTC
TRBV6-5	TRBD1	TRBJ1-1	-	CASSLDRVAFF	TGTGCCAGCAGTCTAGACAGGGTGGCTTTCTTT
TRBV28	-	TRBJ2-3	-	CASSLQGTQYF	TGTGCCAGCAGCCTACAGGGTACGCAGTATTTT
TRBV7-2	TRBD1	TRBJ2-5	-	CASSATGYQETQYF	TGTGCCAGCAGCGCGACAGGGTACCAAGAGACCCAGTACTTC
TRBV6-1	-	TRBJ1-6	-	CASSEGVNSPLHF	TGTGCCAGCAGTGAGGGGGTCAATTCACCCCTCCACTTT
TRBV6-6	-	TRBJ2-3	-	CASSYPPEGRTDTQYF	TGTGCCAGCAGTTACCCGCCAGAGGGACGCACAGATACGCAGTATTTT
TRBV4-1	TRBD2	TRBJ2-3	-	CASSQEPGGGGTDTQYF	TGCGCCAGCAGCCAAGAGCCGGGAGGGGGGGGCACAGATACGCAGTATTTT
TRBV28	TRBD1	TRBJ2-7	-	CASSSIDRLDRVGNF	TGTGCCAGCAGTTCGATCGACCGCCTAGACAGGGTAGGGAACTTC
TRBV5-1	-	TRBJ1-1	few	CASRWGSMNTEAFF	TGCGCCTCTCGGTGGGGGAGCATGAACACTGAAGCTTTCTTT
TRBV4-3	TRBD1	TRBJ2-5	-	CASSQGTGETQYF	TGCGCCAGCAGCCAAGGGACAGGGGAGACCCAGTACTTC
TRBV4-2	TRBD2	TRBJ2-7	-	CASSFRLAGEIYEQYF	TGTGCCAGCAGCTTTCGACTAGCGGGAGAGATCTACGAGCAGTACTTC
TRBV28	TRBD2	TRBJ2-1	-	CASSPWGYGLAAYNEQFF	TGTGCCAGCAGCCCCTGGGGTTATGGACTAGCGGCTTACAATGAGCAGTTCTTC
TRBV27	-	TRBJ2-7	-	CASSLFPRASVNDEQYF	TGTGCCAGCAGTTTATTTCCCCGAGCCAGCGTTAACGACGAGCAGTACTTC
TRBV29-1	-	TRBJ2-2	-	CSVVGREGTGELFF	TGCAGCGTTGTTGGAAGGGAAGGCACCGGGGAGCTGTTTTTT
TRBV15	-	TRBJ1-2	once	CATRGDDYGYTF	TGTGCCACCCGGGGTGATGACTATGGCTACACCTTC
TRBV5-1	-	TRBJ2-3	-	CASSLTGHTDTQYF	TGCGCCAGCAGCTTGACAGGACACACAGATACGCAGTATTTT
TRBV7-6	-	TRBJ1-1	once	CASSPSQGMRTEAFF	TGTGCCAGCAGCCCATCCCAGGGAATGCGGACTGAAGCTTTCTTT
TRBV2	-	TRBJ2-5	-	CASIEVPAQETQYF	TGTGCCAGCATAGAGGTCCCAGCCCAAGAGACCCAGTACTTC
TRBV28	-	TRBJ1-4	-	CASSLGGNEKLFF	TGTGCCAGCAGTTTAGGGGGTAATGAAAAACTGTTTTTT
TRBV7-9	-	TRBJ1-5	-	CASSPLGQPQHF	TGTGCCAGCAGCCCACTAGGTCAGCCCCAGCATTTT
TRBV9	TRBD1	TRBJ1-5	-	CASSAGTGIKQPQHF	TGTGCCAGCAGCGCTGGGACAGGGATCAAGCAGCCCCAGCATTTT
TRBV5-6	-	TRBJ2-7	-	CASSLYSYEQYF	TGTGCCAGCAGCTTGTACAGCTACGAGCAGTACTTC
TRBV18	TRBD2	TRBJ2-1	-	CASSRLASGGTYNEQFF	TGTGCCAGCTCACGGTTGGCTAGCGGGGGAACCTACAATGAGCAGTTCTTC
TRBV5-1	-	TRBJ2-1	-	CASSWLARSSYNEQFF	TGCGCCAGCAGCTGGCTAGCTAGGAGCTCCTACAATGAGCAGTTCTTC
TRBV6-5	-	TRBJ1-2	-	CASSTLGGRYGYTF	TGTGCCAGCAGTACCCTAGGAGGGCGCTATGGCTACACCTTC
TRBV10-3	TRBD2	TRBJ2-7	-	CAISGSGMGYEQYF	TGTGCCATCAGCGGTAGCGGGATGGGCTACGAGCAGTACTTC
TRBV7-2	-	TRBJ1-2	once	CASSLSFGGAYGYTF	TGTGCCAGCAGCTTAAGTTTTGGGGGAGCCTATGGCTACACCTTC
TRBV5-1	TRBD2	TRBJ2-5	-	CASSGTSRETQYF	TGCGCCAGCAGCGGGACTAGCAGAGAGACCCAGTACTTC
TRBV4-2	-	TRBJ2-7	-	CASSQDRGVFSYEQYF	TGTGCCAGCAGCCAAGATCGCGGGGTCTTCTCCTACGAGCAGTACTTC
TRBV7-9	-	TRBJ2-2	once	CASSLKSSTGELFF	TGTGCCAGCAGCTTAAAGAGTTCCACCGGGGAGCTGTTTTTT
TRBV28	-	TRBJ1-4	-	CASSLDVSTNEKLFF	TGTGCCAGCAGTTTAGACGTCTCCACTAATGAAAAACTGTTTTTT
TRBV19	-	TRBJ2-7	-	CASSPGPYEQYF	TGTGCCAGTAGTCCGGGCCCCTACGAGCAGTACTTC
TRBV27	TRBD1	TRBJ2-1	-	CASSSTGGYNEQFF	TGTGCCAGCAGTTCGACAGGGGGCTACAATGAGCAGTTCTTC
TRBV28	-	TRBJ2-5	-	CASSSHRDLQETQYF	TGTGCCAGCAGCTCTCACCGGGACCTCCAAGAGACCCAGTACTTC
TRBV1	-	TRBJ2-7	-	CTSKRRTSVTYEQYF	TGCACCAGCAAACGGCGGACTAGCGTCACCTACGAGCAGTACTTC
TRBV12-2	-	TRBJ2-7	-	CASRLSLTGGYEQYF	TGTGCAAGTCGCTTATCTCTCACAGGGGGATACGAGCAGTACTTC
TRBV23-1	TRBD2	TRBJ2-4	-	CARRAGGENIQYF	TGCGCCAGGAGGGCGGGAGGGGAAAACATTCAGTACTTC
TRBV5-4	-	TRBJ2-4	-	CASSSRGKLTDIQYF	TGTGCCAGCAGCTCCCGAGGGAAATTAACAGACATTCAGTACTTC
TRBV5-4	TRBD2	TRBJ2-5	-	CASSLELASQETQYF	TGTGCCAGCAGCTTGGAACTAGCGTCGCAAGAGACCCAGTACTTC
TRBV6-5	TRBD2	TRBJ2-7	-	CASSYSGGRGYEQYF	TGTGCCAGCAGTTACTCTGGCGGGAGGGGCTACGAGCAGTACTTC
TRBV12-5	-	TRBJ1-1	-	CASGLVLRGMNTEAFF	TGTGCTAGTGGTTTGGTCCTTAGGGGGATGAACACTGAAGCTTTCTTT
TRBV9	-	TRBJ2-1	-	CASSVWGEGYNEQFF	TGTGCCAGCAGCGTATGGGGGGAAGGCTACAATGAGCAGTTCTTC